This T cell receptor beta chain was observed in a study of T cell responses to AZD1222 COVID-19 vaccine. Sequenced by immunoSEQ multiplex PCR; TCRdb stores in-frame clones only, minus some. The sample includes 150,000 to 200,000 clones, about 91% of them seen just once. The CDR3 is 15 amino acids. V was trimmed by 6 bases and J by 1 base, leaving 16 bases between them. Per the germline V gene, CDR1 is LNHDA and CDR2 is SQIVND (reference sequence). This clonotype was sampled from an adult who received the AZD1222 COVID-19 vaccine. The chain is built from TRBV19 and TRBJ2-7, with a weak D call TRBD1 (5 bases). Sample: peripheral blood, taken 28 days after the second AZD1222 dose. The CDR3 reads CASSPWGTESYEQYF. In DNA form, the CDR3 reads TGTGCCAGTAGCCCCTGGGGCACAGAATCCTACGAGCAGTACTTC.